This TCR beta chain was sequenced during a study of technical replicates of blood from several donors. The data were produced by immunoSEQ multiplex PCR, yet TCRdb's version contains in-frame clones alone and is incomplete. This sample has 70,000 to 90,000 clones, with approximately 94% found just once. V was clipped by 1 base and J by 6 bases, with 12 bases between them. CDR3 length equals 14 residues. Germline V gene sequence: CDR1 SEHNR, CDR2 FQNEAQ (reference sequence). The TCR was taken from a human donor in good health. The chain is built from TRBV7-9 and TRBJ1-2; the D gene is possibly TRBD1 (5 bases). Sequencing used T cells isolated from PBMCs. CDR3: CASSLGVPGDGYTF. CDR3 bases: TGTGCCAGCAGCTTAGGAGTCCCGGGGGATGGCTACACCTTC.